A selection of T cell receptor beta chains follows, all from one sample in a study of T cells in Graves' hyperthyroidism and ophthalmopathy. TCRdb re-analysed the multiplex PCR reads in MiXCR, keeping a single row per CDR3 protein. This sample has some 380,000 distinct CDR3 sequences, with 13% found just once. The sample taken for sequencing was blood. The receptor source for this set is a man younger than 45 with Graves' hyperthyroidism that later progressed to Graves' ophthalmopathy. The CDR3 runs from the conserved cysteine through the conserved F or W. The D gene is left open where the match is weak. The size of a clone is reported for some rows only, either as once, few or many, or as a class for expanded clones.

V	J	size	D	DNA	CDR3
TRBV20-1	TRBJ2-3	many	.	TGCAGTGCTACCTCTATGGGGGGGCGCACAGATACGCAGTATTTT	CSATSMGGRTDTQYF
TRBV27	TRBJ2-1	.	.	TGTGCCAGCAGTTCCACCGGGACGGGAGTTGGTTACGAGCAGTTCTTC	CASSSTGTGVGYEQFF
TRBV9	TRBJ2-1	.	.	TGTGCCAGCAGCGTAGCTTCAGACTCCTACAATGAGCAGTTCTTC	CASSVASDSYNEQFF
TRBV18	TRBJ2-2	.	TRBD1	TGTGCCAGCTCACCCGGTGGGACAGTGTCCGGGGAGCTGTTTTTT	CASSPGGTVSGELFF
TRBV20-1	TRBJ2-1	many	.	TGCAGTGCAGGGAAGGGGGCGGGGGAGCAGTTCTTC	CSAGKGAGEQFF
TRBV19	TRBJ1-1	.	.	TGTGCCAGTAGCACCCTGACTAGGTCCATTGGAGCTTTCTTT	CASSTLTRSIGAFF
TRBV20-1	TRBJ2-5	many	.	TGCAGTGCTAGAGATTTCGGGGGCGGAGAGACCCAGTACTTC	CSARDFGGGETQYF
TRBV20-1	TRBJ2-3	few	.	TGCAGTGCTAGTGGGAGCATCGGGTTGGGTACGCAGTATTTT	CSASGSIGLGTQYF
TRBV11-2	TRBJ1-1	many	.	TGTGCCAGCAGCGTTCAGGGATATCGGAACACTGAAGCTTTCTTT	CASSVQGYRNTEAFF
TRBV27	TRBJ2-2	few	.	TGTGCCAGCAACCCCTGGGGCGGGGGCCGGAACACCGGGGAGCTGTTTTTT	CASNPWGGGRNTGELFF
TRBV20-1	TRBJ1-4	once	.	TGCAGTGCTAGAGATCTCATAGCGGGGGGCTCTGAAAAACTGTTTTTT	CSARDLIAGGSEKLFF
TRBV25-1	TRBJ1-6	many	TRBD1	TGTGCCAGCAGAGGACAGGGGCGCAATTCACCCCTCCACTTT	CASRGQGRNSPLHF
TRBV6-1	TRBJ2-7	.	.	TGCGCCAGCAGTTACGGGGTCGGAAGCGAGCAGTACTTC	CASSYGVGSEQYF
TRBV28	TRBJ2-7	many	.	TGTGCCAGCAGTTTCTGGGGGAAGCGCTACGAGCAGTACTTC	CASSFWGKRYEQYF
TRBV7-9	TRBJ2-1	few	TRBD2	TGTGCCAGCAGCTTAATAACTAGCGGGTTAATTGAGCAGTTCTTC	CASSLITSGLIEQFF
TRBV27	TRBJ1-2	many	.	TGTGCCAGCAGTTTCGCCTATAACTATGGCTACACCTTC	CASSFAYNYGYTF
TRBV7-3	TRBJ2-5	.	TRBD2	TGTGCCAGCAGCGCCCCGGGAGGGGAGACCCAGTACTTC	CASSAPGGETQYF
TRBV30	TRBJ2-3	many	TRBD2	TGTGCCTGGAGTGCGCTAGCGGGGGGCTCTAGCACAGATACGCAGTATTTT	CAWSALAGGSSTDTQYF
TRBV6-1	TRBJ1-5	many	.	TGTGCCAGCAGTGAATTCGAATTTAACGGGGGCCCGGGGCCCCAGCATTTT	CASSEFEFNGGPGPQHF
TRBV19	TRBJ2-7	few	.	TGTGCCAGTAGTATAGATACCACTCGGGAGCCCCCTTACGAGCAGTACTTC	CASSIDTTREPPYEQYF
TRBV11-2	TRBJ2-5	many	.	TGTGCCAGCAGCCGATCGGCGGGAAACCAAGAGACCCAGTACTTC	CASSRSAGNQETQYF
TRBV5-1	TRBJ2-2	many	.	TGCGCCAGCAGCTTGGATGGGAACACCGGGGAGCTGTTTTTT	CASSLDGNTGELFF
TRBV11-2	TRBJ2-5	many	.	TGTGCCAGCGGAATACTAGGACCCCAAGAGACCCAGTACTTC	CASGILGPQETQYF
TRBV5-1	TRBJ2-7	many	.	TGCGCCAGCAGCTTGGAAACAGCTAATAGGGGGGAGCAGTACTTC	CASSLETANRGEQYF
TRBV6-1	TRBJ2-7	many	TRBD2	TGTGCCAGCAGTGAACTAGCGGGGTTGTACGAGCAGTACTTC	CASSELAGLYEQYF
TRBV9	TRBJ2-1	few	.	TGTGCCAGCAGCGTAGAGGCTAGTTGGGTATACAATGAGCAGTTCTTC	CASSVEASWVYNEQFF
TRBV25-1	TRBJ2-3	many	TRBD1	TGTGCCAGCAGTGAATGGGCGAGACAGGGGATTGATACGCAGTATTTT	CASSEWARQGIDTQYF
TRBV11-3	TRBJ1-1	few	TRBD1	TGTGCCAGCACCCAGGGGGGGACACCGAACACTGAAGCTTTCTTT	CASTQGGTPNTEAFF
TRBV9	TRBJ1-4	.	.	TGTGCCAGCAGCTCCTTGAACGCAACTAATGAAAAACTGTTTTTT	CASSSLNATNEKLFF
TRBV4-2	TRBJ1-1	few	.	TGTGCCAGCAGCCATCGGTACAGGGCCAACACTGAAGCTTTCTTT	CASSHRYRANTEAFF
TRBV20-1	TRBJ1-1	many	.	TGCAGTGCTAGTAGGGATCATACTGAAGCTTTCTTT	CSASRDHTEAFF
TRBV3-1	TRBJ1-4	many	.	TGTGCCAGCAGCGAAGGGGATGGGAAACTGTTTTTT	CASSEGDGKLFF
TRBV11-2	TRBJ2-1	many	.	TGTGCCAGCAGCTTAGGAAGACAGCGCTCCTACAATGAGCAGTTCTTC	CASSLGRQRSYNEQFF
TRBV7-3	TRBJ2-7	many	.	TGTGCCAGCAGCACCCGTGAGGGCGGGGAGCAGTACTTC	CASSTREGGEQYF
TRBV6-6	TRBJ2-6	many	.	TGTGCCAGCAGTTACTTGGACGCCTCCGGGGCCAACGTCCTGACTTTC	CASSYLDASGANVLTF
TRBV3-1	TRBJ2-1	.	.	TGTGCCAGCAGCCAAGGGTGGGGGGGCCAAAATGAGCAGTTCTTC	CASSQGWGGQNEQFF
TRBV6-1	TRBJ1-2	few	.	TGTGCCAGCAGTGAAGGCGGGACACGCACTACTATCTATGGCTACACCTTC	CASSEGGTRTTIYGYTF
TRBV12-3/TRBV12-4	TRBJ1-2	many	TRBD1	TGTGCCAGCAGTTACCGGACAGGGAACAATGGCTACACCTTC	CASSYRTGNNGYTF
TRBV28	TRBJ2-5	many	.	TGTGCCAGCAGTTCACATTACGGGGGGCCCATCCCGTACCAAGAGACCCAGTACTTC	CASSSHYGGPIPYQETQYF
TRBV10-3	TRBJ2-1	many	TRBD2	TGTGCCATCAGTGACCTCGGCGGGAGCTACAATGAGCAGTTCTTC	CAISDLGGSYNEQFF
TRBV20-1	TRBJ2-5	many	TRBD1	TGCAGTGCTTCCGGGACAGGAGGAGAGACCCAGTACTTC	CSASGTGGETQYF
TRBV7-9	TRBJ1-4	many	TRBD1	TGTGCCAGCAGCGCGGGACAGGGAGTATTACTGTTTTTT	CASSAGQGVLLFF
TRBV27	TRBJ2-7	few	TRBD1	TGTGCCAGCAGTTCCCCGGACAGGGGGCCTTACGAGCAGTACTTC	CASSSPDRGPYEQYF
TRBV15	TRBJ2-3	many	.	TGTGCCACCAGCCGCATAAGCACAGATACGCAGTATTTT	CATSRISTDTQYF
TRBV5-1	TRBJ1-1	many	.	TGCGCCAGGACGGTACCCGAAGGCACTGAAGCTTTCTTT	CARTVPEGTEAFF
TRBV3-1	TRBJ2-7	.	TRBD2	TGTGCCAGCAGCCCGGGAGGGAAGTACGAGCAGTACTTC	CASSPGGKYEQYF
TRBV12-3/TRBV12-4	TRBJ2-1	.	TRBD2	TGTGCCAGCAGTGCTACTAGCGGGGGTCCCCACAATGAGCAGTTCTTC	CASSATSGGPHNEQFF
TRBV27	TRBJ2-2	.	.	TGTGCCAGCAGTTTATTCCTGACTCCTAACACCGGGGAGCTGTTTTTT	CASSLFLTPNTGELFF
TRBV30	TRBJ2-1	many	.	TGTGCCTGGGGGACGGGCTACAATGAGCAGTTCTTC	CAWGTGYNEQFF